What follows are 20 T cell receptor beta chains derived from one specimen sequenced in a study of radiotherapy plus CTLA-4 blockade in lung cancer. Only in-frame clones appear in the TCRdb table, and some are missing; sequencing was by immunoSEQ multiplex PCR. Of some 92,000 clones in the sample, about 81% were seen once. The sample was peripheral blood, taken from a patient treated with radiotherapy plus ipilimumab. These TCRs come from a human donor with non-small cell lung cancer who had a partial response to radiotherapy plus ipilimumab.

The chain has TRBV14 and TRBJ1-2; TRBD1 matches at 7 bases. Germline CDR1 is SGHDN and CDR2 is FVKESK. V shed 0 bases and J 5 bases; nucleotides not matched to a gene: 6. CDR3 length: 15 residues. CDR3 nucleotide sequence: TGTGCCAGCAGCCAAGAAGTCAGGGGGATTTATGGCTACACCTTC. The encoded protein is CASSQEVRGIYGYTF.

V gene TRBV9 combines with J gene TRBJ2-1, with 10 bases identical to TRBD1. Losses at the gene ends were 0 bases for V and 8 bases for J; bases not matched to a gene: 5. Germline V gene data show CDR1 as SGDLS and CDR2 as YYNGEE. The CDR3 extends over 15 amino acids. This chain's CDR3 is CASSVVGQGFDEQFF. The DNA for the CDR3 is TGTGCCAGCAGCGTAGTGGGACAGGGGTTCGATGAGCAGTTCTTC.

The chain uses TRBV5-4 and TRBJ2-5; 7 nucleotides align to TRBD2. This CDR3 has 15 amino acids. Germline V gives CDR1 SGHNT, CDR2 YYREEE (reference sequence). The V and J ends lost 3 bases and 5 bases, in that order; junction bases with no gene match: 10. Here the CDR3 reads CASSSRLGGGETQYF. The CDR3 nucleotides read TGTGCCAGCAGCTCCAGACTTGGGGGAGGGGAGACCCAGTACTTC.

This chain links TRBV28 with TRBJ1-5; 9 nucleotides line up with TRBD1. This CDR3 region has 17 residues. Trimming cost V 7 bases and J 3 bases; bases outside gene matches: 13. Per germline, CDR1 MDHEN and CDR2 SYDVKM. The CDR3, as DNA: TGTGCCAGCACCGGACAGGGGACGAATATTAACAATCAGCCCCAGCATTTT. Its translation is CASTGQGTNINNQPQHF.

V and J are TRBV19 and TRBJ2-2; TRBD2 aligns across 7 bases. The trim removed 8 bases at V and 1 base at J, leaving 4 bases unmatched. This CDR3 region has 14 residues. Per the germline V gene, CDR1 is LNHDA and CDR2 is SQIVND (reference sequence). CDR3: CASQRDLNTGELFF. Here the CDR3 DNA reads TGTGCCAGTCAGCGGGACCTGAACACCGGGGAGCTGTTTTTT.

This clone was seen only a few times. This rearrangement joins TRBV27 to TRBJ1-5; the D gene is possibly TRBD1 (6 bases). The germline V gene has CDR1 MNHEY and CDR2 SMNVEV (reference sequence). The CDR3 is 15 amino acids. Between the trimmed V and J ends, which lost 6 bases and 1 base, there was a span of 13 bases. The CDR3 DNA is TGTGCCAGCAGCAGGAACAGGGCAAGCAATCAGCCCCAGCATTTT. Translated: CASSRNRASNQPQHF.

V usage is TRBV7-3 and J usage is TRBJ2-2; 7 nucleotides match TRBD2. V shed 1 base, J shed 2 bases, and the junction held 4 bases outside the gene matches. The CDR3 has 16 amino acids. CDR1 and CDR2 (germline): SGHTA, FQGTGA. In DNA, the CDR3 is TGTGCCAGCAGCTTAAACGGGAGGCTTAACACCGGGGAGCTGTTTTTT. Its protein product is CASSLNGRLNTGELFF.

The chain links TRBV28 to TRBJ2-1; 9 bases match TRBD1. The CDR3 loop spans 13 amino acids. In germline, CDR1 is MDHEN, CDR2 SYDVKM. The J segment lost 7 bases and the V segment lost 8 bases, leaving 6 bases of the junction unmatched. CDR3 region: CASGTGKLNEQFF. CDR3 DNA: TGTGCCAGCGGGACAGGGAAGTTGAATGAGCAGTTCTTC.

The rearrangement links TRBV5-1 to TRBJ1-4, with 7 bases that match TRBD1. The CDR3 extends over 16 amino acids. V lost 0 bases, J lost 2 bases, and 4 bases stayed unmatched. CDR1 and CDR2 from the germline V gene are SGHRS and YFSETQ. CDR3 sequence reads: CASSLGYRGTNEKLFF. DNA for the CDR3: TGCGCCAGCAGCTTGGGATACAGGGGCACTAATGAAAAACTGTTTTTT.

V gene TRBV5-4 combines with J gene TRBJ2-7; 8 bases align to TRBD2. V gave up 2 bases and J gave up 4 bases; unmatched junction bases: 2. CDR1 is SGHNT, CDR2 YYREEE, per germline (reference sequence). The length of the CDR3 is 13 residues. The CDR3 is CASSFSGIYEQYF. CDR3 nucleotide sequence: TGTGCCAGCAGCTTTAGCGGGATTTACGAGCAGTACTTC.

This clone came up a few times. This chain connects TRBV7-9 to TRBJ2-7; 11 bases align to TRBD2. The CDR3 loop spans 15 amino acids. Germline lookup yields CDR1 SEHNR and CDR2 FQNEAQ (reference sequence). Trimming at V came to 4 bases and at J to 5 bases, leaving 7 bases not matched to a gene. CDR3 sequence reads: CASSSLAGAYNEQYF. The CDR3 DNA is TGTGCCAGCAGCTCACTAGCGGGAGCTTATAACGAGCAGTACTTC.

V is TRBV11-2 and J is TRBJ2-5; 7 bases are shared with TRBD1. The germline CDR1 and CDR2 sequences are SGHAT and FQNNGV. With V trimmed by 5 bases and J by 4 bases, 7 bases remained unmatched. CDR3 length: 14 residues. Here the CDR3 reads CASSQLDRVETQYF. The CDR3 DNA reads TGTGCCAGCAGCCAACTCGACAGGGTAGAGACCCAGTACTTC.

The V call is TRBV2, the J call TRBJ1-5, with 8 positions matching TRBD1. V gave up 6 bases and J gave up 3 bases; unmatched junction bases: 10. Germline-derived CDR1 and CDR2 are SNHLY and FYNNEI. CDR3 size: 16 residues. In DNA form, the CDR3 reads TGTGCCAGCAGGACGTACACAGGGGGGGTCAATCAGCCCCAGCATTTT. Encoded protein: CASRTYTGGVNQPQHF.

This clone has just one count. V usage is TRBV5-1 and J usage is TRBJ2-7; 8 nucleotides line up with TRBD2. Germline V gene sequence: CDR1 SGHRS, CDR2 YFSETQ. V trimming: 0 bases; J trimming: 0 bases; junction bases outside the gene matches: 8. CDR3 size: 17 residues. In DNA form, the CDR3 reads TGCGCCAGCAGCTTGGTGGTTCGACTAGCGACCTCCTACGAGCAGTACTTC. Translating gives CASSLVVRLATSYEQYF.

The chain is built from TRBV9 and TRBJ1-2, with D possibly matching TRBD1 (5 bases). Trimming removed 7 bases at V and 0 bases at J, with 7 bases between. The length of the CDR3 is 12 residues. Germline CDR1 is SGDLS and CDR2 is YYNGEE. The CDR3 loop is CASGRANYGYTF. CDR3 nucleotide sequence: TGTGCCAGCGGCAGGGCTAACTATGGCTACACCTTC.

The chain employs TRBV27 and TRBJ2-7, with 10 nucleotides matching TRBD2. V lost 6 bases and J lost 4; bases outside the gene matches: 12. Per germline, CDR1 MNHEY and CDR2 SMNVEV (reference sequence). The CDR3 sequence is 16 residues long. Here the CDR3 reads CASRRTAGTSVYEQYF. The CDR3 DNA sequence: TGTGCCAGCAGACGGACTGCAGGGACTAGCGTTTACGAGCAGTACTTC.

Only a few counts were recorded for this clone. This sequence joins TRBV5-8 and TRBJ2-1, with D tentatively TRBD1 (5 bases). The length of the CDR3 is 15 residues. The germline gives CDR1 SGHTS, CDR2 YDEGEE. Trimming stripped 1 base from V and 0 bases from J, with 8 bases between. The CDR3 here is CASSLLQGSYNEQFF. CDR3 coding DNA: TGTGCCAGCAGCTTGCTCCAGGGCTCCTACAATGAGCAGTTCTTC.

The V and J genes are TRBV7-2 and TRBJ2-3; 8 positions agree with TRBD1. The J segment lost 4 bases and the V segment lost 8 bases, leaving 8 bases of the junction unmatched. Germline assignment: CDR1 SGHTA and CDR2 FQGNSA. The CDR3 contains 14 residues. The CDR3 loop is CASSTGGRADTQYF. In DNA, the CDR3 is TGTGCCAGCTCAACAGGGGGGCGGGCAGATACGCAGTATTTT.

The chain joins TRBV4-2 to TRBJ2-5; TRBD2 matches 9 bases. The CDR3 is 14 residues long. J gave up 5 bases and V 0 bases, and 1 base lay outside the gene matches. Germline CDR1 and CDR2: LGHNA and YNFKEQ. The CDR3 nucleotides are TGTGCCAGCAGCCAAGAGGCGGGAGGGGAGACCCAGTACTTC. Its protein product is CASSQEAGGETQYF.

V usage is TRBV5-1 and J usage is TRBJ2-1; the D gene is possibly TRBD2 (6 bases). The CDR3 has 16 amino acids. The germline gives CDR1 SGHRS, CDR2 YFSETQ. Trimming shortened V by 3 bases and J by 5 bases, and 18 bases separated the two germline ends. CDR3: CASSSGGRAGHNEQFF. In nucleotides, the CDR3 is TGCGCCAGCAGCTCCGGGGGACGGGCGGGGCACAATGAGCAGTTCTTC.